These 17 T cell receptor beta chains were all obtained from the same sample, sequenced in a study of Ad26.COV2.S vaccination and SARS-CoV-2 variants. Treatment reported: some 19 received Ad26.COV2.S at low or high dose, single or two shots; roughly 5 received placebo; per-sample allocation not given. Sampling was done on day 63 after the first vaccine or placebo injection. Profiled with immunoSEQ multiplex PCR; TCRdb holds only in-frame clones, not every one. Of about 440,000 clones listed, around 90% are singletons. This specimen was peripheral blood, taken in a trial of Ad26.COV2.S vaccine versus placebo. These receptors were taken from a person between 18 and 65 years old who received the Ad26.COV2.S COVID-19 vaccine or a placebo.

The V and J genes are TRBV2 and TRBJ1-2; a possible D gene is TRBD1 (6 bases). This CDR3 has 14 residues. Trimming removed 3 bases from V and 4 bases from J, with 12 bases in between. The germline V gene encodes CDR1 SNHLY and CDR2 FYNNEI. The CDR3 nucleotides read TGTGCCAGCAGTGACAGGGGTCACCGCTATGGCTACACCTTC. It codes for CASSDRGHRYGYTF.

The rearrangement links TRBV28 to TRBJ2-1; TRBD1 agrees at 10 bases. Germline CDR1 and CDR2: MDHEN and SYDVKM. The CDR3 extends over 14 amino acids. The ends lost 6 bases at V and 3 bases at J; junction bases unmatched: 2. As DNA, the CDR3 is TGTGCCAGCAGGGGGACAGGGGTCTACAATGAGCAGTTCTTC. It encodes CASRGTGVYNEQFF. Full variable domain (missing parts from reference TRBV28 and TRBJ2-1): DVKVTQSSRYLVKRTGEKVFLECVQDMDHENMFWYRQDPGLGLRLIYFSYDVKMKEKGDIPEGYSVSREKKERFSLILESASTNQTSMYLCASRGTGVYNEQFFGPGTRLTVL.

The genes are TRBV4-1 and TRBJ2-3; a weak D match, TRBD1 (6 bases). There are 15 residues in the CDR3. Germline V gene sequence: CDR1 MGHRA, CDR2 YSYEKL. Trimming removed 0 bases from V and 6 bases from J, with 13 bases in between. CDR3 sequence: CASSQDPGARDTQYF. The CDR3 bases are TGCGCCAGCAGCCAAGATCCAGGGGCGAGGGATACGCAGTATTTT.

The V gene is TRBV20-1, the J gene TRBJ1-1; D gene uncertain. Per the germline V gene, CDR1 is DFQATT and CDR2 is SNEGSKA (reference sequence). The CDR3 totals 9 residues. With 3 bases removed from V and 7 bases from J, the gap between germline ends came to 3 bases. CDR3 amino acids: CSASFEAFF. The CDR3 nucleotides read TGCAGTGCTAGTTTTGAAGCTTTCTTT.

This clone turned up a few times. J is TRBJ2-2 and V is TRBV5-4, with TRBD2 identical over 14 bases. The J segment lost 8 bases and the V segment lost 4 bases, leaving 10 bases of the junction unmatched. The CDR3 covers 17 residues. Germline V CDR1 and CDR2: SGHNT, YYREEE (reference sequence). This CDR3 reads CASSVGTSGRVGGELFF. The CDR3 DNA reads as TGTGCCAGCAGCGTCGGGACTAGCGGGAGAGTAGGTGGGGAGCTGTTTTTT.

The chain employs TRBV6-6 and TRBJ2-7, with 7 positions matching TRBD2. The length of the CDR3 is 14 residues. The V segment lost 6 bases and the J segment 6 bases; nucleotides outside the gene matches: 11. CDR1 is MNHNY, CDR2 SVGAGI, per germline (reference sequence). The CDR3: CASSPKVGGAEQYF. The CDR3, as DNA: TGTGCCAGCAGCCCAAAGGTGGGAGGGGCCGAGCAGTACTTC.

The chain combines TRBV28 with TRBJ1-4; 9 bases are a match to TRBD1. The CDR3 totals 16 residues. Trimming removed 5 bases from V and 5 bases from J; junction bases left unmatched: 9. CDR1 is MDHEN, CDR2 SYDVKM, per germline. This CDR3 reads CASSPTGTGWNEKLFF. The CDR3 bases are TGTGCCAGCAGTCCGACCGGGACAGGGTGGAATGAAAAACTGTTTTTT.

The rearrangement links TRBV21-1 to TRBJ1-1; the D segment call TRBD1 is taken from the table without a DNA check. TRBV21-1 represents a pseudogene. The CDR3 length is 18 residues. This CDR3 is CASSKVIGQGIGNTEAFF. The CDR3 DNA is TGTGCCAGCAGCAAAGTAATCGGACAGGGGATTGGGAACACTGAAGCTTTCTTT.

This chain links TRBV30 with TRBJ2-2; 11 bases fit TRBD2. Germline V gene lookup returns CDR1 GTSNPN and CDR2 SVGIG (reference sequence). V dropped 0 bases and J dropped 0; count of bases not matched to a gene: 6. The CDR3 length is 18 residues. The CDR3 DNA is TGTGCCTGGAGTGTAAGGCTAGCGGGAGGATCGAACACCGGGGAGCTGTTTTTT. It translates to CAWSVRLAGGSNTGELFF.

This rearrangement joins TRBV10-3 to TRBJ2-7; D may be TRBD2 (5 bases). Germline V gene sequence: CDR1 ENHRY, CDR2 SYGVKD. CDR3 size: 12 residues. The V and J ends lost 10 bases and 5 bases respectively, with 15 bases between them. The CDR3 bases are TGTGCCACCACAAGCGCGGGCGACGAGCAGTACTTC. It encodes CATTSAGDEQYF.

The gene calls are TRBV2 and TRBJ2-3; 9 nucleotides align to TRBD2. The CDR3 loop spans 14 amino acids. Germline V gene sequence: CDR1 SNHLY, CDR2 FYNNEI. V shed 6 bases, J shed 3 bases, and the junction held 4 bases outside the gene matches. For the CDR3, the DNA is TGTGCCAGCAGCCCGGGACTAGCTACAGATACGCAGTATTTT. This translates into CASSPGLATDTQYF.

The genes are TRBV7-9 and TRBJ2-1, with D possibly being TRBD2 (5 bases). Per germline, CDR1 SEHNR and CDR2 FQNEAQ (reference sequence). The CDR3 loop spans 11 amino acids. CDR3 protein: CAVARGNEQFF. The CDR3 region has the DNA TGTGCGGTAGCGAGAGGGAATGAGCAGTTCTTC.

In nucleotides, the CDR3 is TGTGCCAGCAGCGCCCGTGGGTACTCCTACAATGAGCAGTTCTTC. This gives the protein CASSARGYSYNEQFF. This rearrangement joins TRBV7-9 to TRBJ2-1; D gene ambiguous. V was trimmed by 5 bases and J by 0 bases, leaving 11 bases between them. This CDR3 has 15 amino acids. Germline V gene sequence: CDR1 SEHNR, CDR2 FQNEAQ (reference sequence). The full variable domain, in which reference TRBV7-9 and TRBJ2-1 provide the parts outside the CDR3, is DTGVSQNPRHKITKRGQNVTFRCDPISEHNRLYWYRQTLGQGPEFLTYFQNEAQLEKSRLLSDRFSAERPKGSFSTLEIQRTEQGDSAMYLCASSARGYSYNEQFFGPGTRLTVL.

This chain uses TRBV29-1 with TRBJ1-2, with D hard to call. Looked up from germline, CDR1 is SQVTM and CDR2 is ANQGSEA. V gave up 6 bases and J gave up 1 base, with 12 bases separating them. The CDR3 spans 13 residues. The CDR3 DNA follows: TGCAGCGTGCCCCTCGACGGTAACTATGGCTACACCTTC. Encoded protein: CSVPLDGNYGYTF.

The chain couples TRBV28 to TRBJ2-7; 12 bases are a match to TRBD1. This CDR3 region has 18 residues. CDR1 MDHEN and CDR2 SYDVKM come from the germline V gene. V gave up 6 bases and J gave up 6 bases; unmatched junction bases: 18. The CDR3 reads CASSWAGTGGPIGGEQYF. The CDR3 DNA reads TGTGCCAGCAGCTGGGCCGGGACAGGGGGCCCGATTGGAGGCGAGCAGTACTTC.

The V call is TRBV10-2, the J call TRBJ1-1; D unresolved. This CDR3 region has 12 residues. V lost 7 bases and J 1 base, leaving 7 bases between the germline ends. Germline CDR1 and CDR2: WSHSY and SAAADI. CDR3 sequence reads: CASKEGNTEAFF. The CDR3, as DNA: TGCGCCAGCAAGGAGGGGAACACTGAAGCTTTCTTT.

J is TRBJ2-1 and V is TRBV27, with 14 nucleotides matching TRBD2. CDR3 length equals 15 residues. Germline V gives CDR1 MNHEY, CDR2 SMNVEV (reference sequence). V gave up 4 bases and J gave up 7 bases; unmatched junction bases: 3. The CDR3: CASSYGTSGSNEQFF. Written as DNA, the CDR3 is TGTGCCAGCAGTTACGGGACTAGCGGGAGTAATGAGCAGTTCTTC.